The T cell receptor (beta chain) described here comes from a study of siplizumab effects on memory and regulatory T cells. Study-level points and caveats: Tracing alloreactive clones into unstimulated subsets worked for only a minor fraction of them. The naive T cell population seemed more diverse than memory cells and seemed a major contributor to the alloresponse. The study found that mappable alloreactive CD4+ clones averaged around 68% Treg-derived with siplizumab and roughly 27% in controls. An assignable naive or memory phenotype was lacking in roughly 75-95% of proliferating CD4+ or CD8+ clones.

Libraries were prepared by immunoSEQ multiplex PCR; TCRdb keeps only in-frame clonotypes and omits some of them. Here the sample spans 98,000 or so clones, 85% to 95% being singletons. The germline V gene encodes CDR1 SGHNT and CDR2 YYREEE (reference sequence). The CDR3 length is 12 residues. Deletions cut 5 bases from V and 1 base from J, with 1 base between. Comments on this clone: The antigen is undetermined.

This clonotype was obtained from a human donor in good health. What was sequenced was Tregs sorted from blood. The chain employs TRBV5-4 and TRBJ2-6; D remains unclear. CDR3 loop: CASRSGANVLTF. The CDR3 DNA reads as TGTGCCAGCAGATCTGGGGCCAACGTCCTGACTTTC.